The 2 T cell receptor beta chains below all came from one sample that was sequenced in a study of long-term antiretroviral therapy in people with HIV (dated by TCRdb to between 2022 and 2023). The immunoSEQ hsTCRB v3.0 assay was used at survey level resolution for TRB variable region sequencing. The clones in this table, taken by TCRdb from immuneACCESS, are in-frame only. Not every clone is retained; where verified, under half of the shortfall comes from an unresolved V gene, and the cause of the rest is unknown. The sample contains 25,000 to 30,000 clones, 80% to 85% of them found a single time. 14% of the sample is held by the ten biggest clonotypes. The sequencing here drew on unsorted PBMCs, taken 2.9 years after starting antiretroviral therapy. All receptors come from a man aged 45-65 years with HIV.

As concerns this clone: One end of the junction does not line up with germline, which may come from a read error. V is TRBV7-7 and J is TRBJ2-2; D tentatively fits TRBD1 or TRBD2 (5 bases each). Germline V lookup: CDR1 SSHAT, CDR2 FNYEAQ (reference sequence). This CDR3 region has 14 residues. Written as DNA, the CDR3 is TGTGCTAGCAGCCTGGGACCCGGGGCCGGGGAGCTGTTTTTT. Its translation: CASSLGPGAGELFF.

The V and J genes are TRBV9 and TRBJ1-1; a possible D gene is TRBD1 (5 bases). Germline loops: CDR1 SGDLS, CDR2 YYNGEE. V dropped 4 bases and J dropped 5 bases, with 12 bases sitting between them. The length of the CDR3 is 13 residues. This chain's CDR3 is CASSRGVGTEAFF. The CDR3 nucleotides are TGTGCCAGCAGCCGGGGGGTTGGGACTGAAGCTTTCTTT.